The 26 T cell receptor beta chains given below trace back to one sample, sequenced in a study of post-analysis software for immune sequencing data (dated by TCRdb to between 2014 and 2017). The full study reports these points: Significantly higher frequencies in patients than in controls were found for roughly 5 TRBV segments, including TRBV5-6, TRBV5-1 and TRBV20-1.

Library method: PCR. Sequencing used an Illumina HiSeq 2500. To reduce PCR and sequencing biases, unique molecular identifiers were built into the TCR beta cDNA libraries. TCRdb ran its own pipeline on the public reads, namely fastp trimming at Q25 and MiXCR clone calling, and kept in-frame beta chains. Records with the same CDR3 protein are collapsed into one entry carrying the most frequent genes and DNA. Here the sample has a few hundred thousand distinct CDR3 sequences; approximately 46% occur a single time. 9.5% to 13% of the sample rests with the top ten. Their recognized antigens are unknown. Sequences were obtained from blood. Source of these receptors: a girl aged 5 to 17 with multiple sclerosis.

The gene calls are TRBV23-1 and TRBJ2-3, with a weak D call TRBD2 (5 bases). TRBV23-1 is designated an ORF whose function remains uncertain. The CDR3 covers 17 residues. V lost 0 bases to trimming and J lost 3 bases, with 16 bases between them. This CDR3 is CASSQSSGDERTDTQYF. CDR3 sequence (DNA): TGCGCCAGCAGTCAATCGTCCGGGGATGAAAGGACAGATACGCAGTATTTT.

Regarding this clonotype: Mismatch with germline at one junction end may stem from a read error. The genes are TRBV4-1 and TRBJ1-6; D is unclear. The length of the CDR3 is 12 residues. The germline V gene has CDR1 MGHRA and CDR2 YSYEKL. CDR3 loop: CAGSETHSPLHF. CDR3 nucleotides: TGCGCCGGCAGCGAAACCCATTCACCCCTCCACTTT.

The chain has TRBV7-9 and TRBJ2-1; D possibly corresponds to TRBD1 (5 bases). Germline CDR1 is SEHNR and CDR2 is FQNEAQ (reference sequence). Trimming stripped 2 bases from V and 4 bases from J, with 12 bases between. The CDR3 runs to 15 residues. The CDR3: CASSLPRQNYNEQFF. CDR3 bases: TGTGCCAGCAGCTTACCAAGACAGAATTACAATGAGCAGTTCTTC. The complete variable domain, with remaining parts taken from reference TRBV7-9 and TRBJ2-1, reads DTGVSQNPRHKITKRGQNVTFRCDPISEHNRLYWYRQTLGQGPEFLTYFQNEAQLEKSRLLSDRFSAERPKGSFSTLEIQRTEQGDSAMYLCASSLPRQNYNEQFFGPGTRLTVL.

CDR3 region: CASSLGQGGLNYGYTF. The DNA for the CDR3 is TGCGCCAGCAGCCTGGGACAGGGCGGCCTCAACTATGGCTACACCTTC. The J gene is TRBJ1-2, the V gene TRBV5-1, with 9 bases identical to TRBD1. The germline V gene encodes CDR1 SGHRS and CDR2 YFSETQ. This CDR3 is built from 16 residues. With V trimmed by 4 bases and J by 2 bases, 9 bases remained unmatched.

J is TRBJ1-2 and V is TRBV12-3 or TRBV12-4; 7 positions match TRBD1. J gave up 4 bases and V 8 bases, and 19 bases lay outside the gene matches. CDR3 length equals 17 residues. CDR3 bases: TGTGCCAGCTCATTCATGGGGGACAGTCAAGGTTCCTATGGCTACACCTTC. Protein: CASSFMGDSQGSYGYTF.

The chain joins TRBV6-1 to TRBJ2-1; 8 positions agree with TRBD2. Trimming removed 3 bases from V and 4 bases from J; junction bases left unmatched: 5. This CDR3 region has 15 residues. The germline V gene has CDR1 MNHNS and CDR2 SASEGT. The CDR3 here is CASSDTGLGYNEQFF. The CDR3 region has the DNA TGTGCCAGCAGTGATACGGGACTAGGTTACAATGAGCAGTTCTTC.

A word on this clonotype: Its ends do not fully match the called genes, so a read error is possible. The CDR3 DNA reads TGTGCCATCAGTGGGCCGACTAGCGGGAGGCGGCCCTCCTACGAGCACTACTTC. As protein: CAISGPTSGRRPSYEHYF. The rearrangement joins TRBV10-3 to TRBJ2-7, with 13 positions matching TRBD2. The CDR3 is 18 amino acids. Germline values: CDR1 ENHRY, CDR2 SYGVKD.

The chain recombines TRBV5-1 with TRBJ2-5; TRBD2 agrees at 8 bases. V shed 3 bases, J shed 5 bases, and the junction held 12 bases outside the gene matches. Germline lookup yields CDR1 SGHRS and CDR2 YFSETQ. The CDR3 is made up of 16 amino acids. The CDR3 spells CASSSSLAAQGETQYF. In DNA, the CDR3 is TGCGCCAGCAGCTCTTCACTAGCGGCTCAGGGGGAGACCCAGTACTTC.

This clonotype was seen ten or more times. CDR3 nucleotides: TGTGCCAGCAGCCCGGGACAGGGGATCGAGCAGTTCTTC. It encodes CASSPGQGIEQFF. The V gene is TRBV27, the J gene TRBJ2-1, with TRBD1 identical over 10 bases. CDR1 is MNHEY and CDR2 is SMNVEV in the germline V gene (reference sequence). The junction had 6 bases not matched to a gene; V was cut back by 6 bases and J by 10 bases. The CDR3 length is 13 residues.

This clonotype was picked up a small number of times. The V call is TRBV12-3 or TRBV12-4, the J call TRBJ2-7; TRBD2 is a possible D gene (7 bases). The CDR3 is made up of 13 amino acids. Trimming pared 2 bases from V and 6 bases from J, leaving 11 bases between. Here the CDR3 reads CASSLKGGSEQYF. The CDR3 DNA follows: TGTGCCAGCAGTTTAAAGGGGGGGTCCGAGCAGTACTTC.

This clonotype was seen more than once but under ten times. V usage is TRBV5-1 and J usage is TRBJ2-7; a possible D gene is TRBD1 (6 bases). CDR3 length: 14 amino acids. V lost 0 bases and J lost 5, with 12 bases in between. Germline loops: CDR1 SGHRS, CDR2 YFSETQ. For the CDR3, the DNA is TGCGCCAGCAGCTTGGACAGGGCCGACGACGAGCAGTACTTC. This sequence encodes CASSLDRADDEQYF.

The genes are TRBV20-1 and TRBJ1-1; weak D call: TRBD1 (6 bases). Looked up from germline, CDR1 is DFQATT and CDR2 is SNEGSKA (reference sequence). V was shortened by 4 bases and J by 3 bases, with 15 bases between the two germline ends. CDR3 length: 14 residues. The CDR3 coding sequence is TGCAGTGCTATCGCGGACAGTTACCACACTGAAGCTTTCTTT. Amino acids: CSAIADSYHTEAFF.

The gene calls are TRBV7-9 and TRBJ2-5; the D gene is possibly TRBD1 (6 bases). Germline assignment: CDR1 SEHNR and CDR2 FQNEAQ (reference sequence). The CDR3 loop spans 14 amino acids. Trimming removed 4 bases at V and 2 bases at J, with 11 bases between. In DNA form, the CDR3 reads TGTGCCAGCAGCTCGGTCAGGGGTCAAGAGACCCAGTACTTC. Amino acid sequence: CASSSVRGQETQYF.

The chain joins TRBV28 to TRBJ2-5, with D uncertain. The germline V gene has CDR1 MDHEN and CDR2 SYDVKM. V lost 3 bases, J lost 1 base, and 12 bases lay in between. CDR3 size: 15 residues. The CDR3 bases are TGTGCCAGCAGTTTTTCGTGGCTAGTCCAAGAGACCCAGTACTTC. This translates into CASSFSWLVQETQYF.

Worth noting for this clonotype: A junction end diverges from the germline sequence, so it may reflect a read error. The V and J genes are TRBV20-1 and TRBJ1-2, with D perhaps TRBD1 (6 bases). Germline values: CDR1 DFQATT, CDR2 SNEGSKA (reference sequence). The CDR3 has 13 residues. The chain's CDR3 is CSAGRGINYGYTF. The CDR3 region has the DNA TGCAGTGCGGGGAGGGGGATTAACTACGGCTACACCTTC.

The genes are TRBV5-1 and TRBJ2-4; D is undetermined. CDR3 length: 13 residues. The germline V gene encodes CDR1 SGHRS and CDR2 YFSETQ. V was clipped by 0 bases and J by 6 bases, with 7 bases between them. In DNA, the CDR3 is TGCGCCAGCAGCTTGGGAGAGCCAAACATTCAGTACTTC. This encodes CASSLGEPNIQYF. Full variable domain (missing parts from reference TRBV5-1 and TRBJ2-4): KAGVTQTPRYLIKTRGQQVTLSCSPISGHRSVSWYQQTPGQGLQFLFEYFSETQRNKGNFPGRFSGRQFSNSRSEMNVSTLELGDSALYLCASSLGEPNIQYFGAGTRLSVL.

In its sample, this clonotype was seen a few times. The chain combines TRBV6-6 with TRBJ2-3; TRBD1 matches at 8 bases. Germline assignment: CDR1 MNHNY and CDR2 SVGAGI (reference sequence). The CDR3 extends over 15 amino acids. Unmatched junction bases numbered 8, after V lost 6 bases and J lost 3 bases. The CDR3 DNA is TGTGCCAGCAGATACAGGGGGTCTGATACAGATACGCAGTATTTT. Its protein is CASRYRGSDTDTQYF.

A few counts support this clonotype. The V and J genes are TRBV9 and TRBJ2-1; tentative D call: TRBD1 (6 bases). From germline, CDR1 is SGDLS and CDR2 YYNGEE. Between the trimmed V and J ends, which lost 0 bases and 9 bases, there was a span of 19 bases. CDR3 length: 16 residues. Here the CDR3 reads CASSVAWNRELGEQFF. CDR3 DNA: TGTGCCAGCAGCGTAGCGTGGAACAGGGAGTTAGGTGAGCAGTTCTTC. The full variable domain, its missing parts supplied by reference TRBV9 and TRBJ2-1, is DSGVTQTPKHLITATGQRVTLRCSPRSGDLSVYWYQQSLDQGLQFLIQYYNGEERAKGNILERFSAQQFPDLHSELNLSSLELGDSALYFCASSVAWNRELGEQFFGPGTRLTVL.

This clonotype has a handful of counts. The CDR3 DNA sequence: TGTGCCAGCAGCCTAGACGGGGCCCACTATGGCTACACCTTC. Protein product: CASSLDGAHYGYTF. The chain carries TRBV6-2 or TRBV6-3 and TRBJ1-2; D perhaps matches TRBD1 (5 bases). Germline V gives CDR1 MNHEY, CDR2 SVGEGT. The CDR3 loop spans 14 amino acids. Trimming took 6 bases from V and 3 from J, leaving 14 bases between them.

The V and J genes are TRBV20-1 and TRBJ2-1, with 12 bases that match TRBD1. In germline, CDR1 is DFQATT, CDR2 SNEGSKA (reference sequence). The CDR3 length is 15 residues. The ends lost 0 bases at V and 8 bases at J; junction bases unmatched: 5. The CDR3 DNA reads as TGCAGTGCTAGAGACTCGGGACAGGGGGCGTATGAGCAGTTCTTC. It codes for CSARDSGQGAYEQFF.

This clonotype was detected many times. One junction end does not reproduce the germline sequence, and a read error may be involved. The chain couples TRBV29-1 to TRBJ2-7, with D perhaps matching TRBD2 (5 bases). CDR3 length: 12 amino acids. Germline CDR1 SQVTM, CDR2 ANQGSEA. CDR3 protein: CSVEGSSYEQYF. The CDR3 region has the DNA TGCAGCGTCGAAGGGAGCTCCTACGAGCAGTACTTC.

There are a few counts of this clonotype. The chain links TRBV29-1 to TRBJ1-2, with 7 bases matching TRBD1. The length of the CDR3 is 13 residues. From germline, CDR1 is SQVTM and CDR2 ANQGSEA. The CDR3 DNA reads as TGCAGTACTCAAACAGGGGCCGACTATGGCTACACCTTC. Amino acid sequence: CSTQTGADYGYTF.

The chain uses TRBV15 and TRBJ2-1; D may correspond to TRBD1 or TRBD2 (5 bases each). CDR1 and CDR2 from the germline V gene are LNHNV and YYDKDF (reference sequence). Deletions cut 0 bases from V and 7 bases from J, with 16 bases between. The CDR3 extends over 16 amino acids. The CDR3 region has the DNA TGTGCCACCAGCAGAGATAGGGGAGTTGTTTGGAATGAGCAGTTCTTC. Translation gives CATSRDRGVVWNEQFF.

This clonotype was seen a handful of times. The chain links TRBV20-1 to TRBJ2-7; no firm D call. The CDR3 spans 14 residues. Germline CDR1 is DFQATT and CDR2 is SNEGSKA (reference sequence). Trimming pared 2 bases from V and 2 bases from J, leaving 13 bases between. This CDR3 reads CSARNPQLAYEQYF. For the CDR3, the DNA is TGCAGTGCTAGAAACCCCCAGCTGGCCTACGAGCAGTACTTC.

This clonotype was detected only a few times. The rearrangement joins TRBV12-3 or TRBV12-4 to TRBJ2-4; weak D call: TRBD1 (5 bases). Deletions cut 6 bases from V and 0 bases from J, with 15 bases between. This CDR3 is built from 16 residues. The CDR3 loop reads CASSNYAGKAKNIQYF. The CDR3 nucleotides read TGTGCCAGCAGCAACTACGCAGGGAAAGCCAAAAACATTCAGTACTTC.

The CDR3 region is CSARTADTQYF. The CDR3 DNA follows: TGCAGTGCTAGGACTGCGGATACGCAGTATTTT. The genes are TRBV20-1 and TRBJ2-3; D gene uncertain. Trimming pared 3 bases from V and 6 bases from J, leaving 7 bases between. Germline values: CDR1 DFQATT, CDR2 SNEGSKA (reference sequence). This CDR3 is 11 amino acids long.